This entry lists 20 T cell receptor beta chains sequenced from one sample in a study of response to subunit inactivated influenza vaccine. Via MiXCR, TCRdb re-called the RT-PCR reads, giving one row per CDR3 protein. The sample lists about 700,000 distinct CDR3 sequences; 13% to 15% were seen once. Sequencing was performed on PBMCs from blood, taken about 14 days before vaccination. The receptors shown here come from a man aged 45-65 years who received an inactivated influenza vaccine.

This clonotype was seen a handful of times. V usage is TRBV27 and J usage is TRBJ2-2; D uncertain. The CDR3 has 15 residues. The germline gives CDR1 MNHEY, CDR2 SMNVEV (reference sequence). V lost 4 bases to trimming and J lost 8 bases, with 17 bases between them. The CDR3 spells CASSSGGPMGGELFF. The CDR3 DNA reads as TGTGCCAGCAGTTCCGGTGGACCTATGGGAGGGGAGCTGTTTTTT.

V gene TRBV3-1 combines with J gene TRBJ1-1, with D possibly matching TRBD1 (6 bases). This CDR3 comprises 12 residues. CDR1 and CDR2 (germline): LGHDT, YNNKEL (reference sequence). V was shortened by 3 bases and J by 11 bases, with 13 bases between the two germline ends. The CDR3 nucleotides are TGTGCCAGCAGCCAGCCGGCTCAGGGGGCTTTCTTT. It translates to CASSQPAQGAFF.

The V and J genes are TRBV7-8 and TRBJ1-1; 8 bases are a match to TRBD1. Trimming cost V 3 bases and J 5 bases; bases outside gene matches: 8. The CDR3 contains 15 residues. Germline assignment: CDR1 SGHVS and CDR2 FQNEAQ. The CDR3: CASSFVTGARTEAFF. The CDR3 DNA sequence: TGTGCCAGCAGCTTTGTGACAGGGGCGAGGACTGAAGCTTTCTTT. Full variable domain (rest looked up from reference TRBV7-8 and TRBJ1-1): GAGVSQSPRYKVAKRGQDVALRCDPISGHVSLFWYQQALGQGPEFLTYFQNEAQLDKSGLPSDRFFAERPEGSVSTLKIQRTQQEDSAVYLCASSFVTGARTEAFFGQGTRLTVV.

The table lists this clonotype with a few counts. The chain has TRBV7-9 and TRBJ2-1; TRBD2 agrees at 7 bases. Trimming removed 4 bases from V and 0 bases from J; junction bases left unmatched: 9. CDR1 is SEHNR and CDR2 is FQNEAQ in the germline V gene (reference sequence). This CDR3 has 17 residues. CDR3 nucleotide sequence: TGTGCCAGCAGCTCCACCAGCGGGACCCTCTCCTACAATGAGCAGTTCTTC. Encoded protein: CASSSTSGTLSYNEQFF. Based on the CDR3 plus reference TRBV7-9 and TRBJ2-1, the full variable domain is DTGVSQNPRHKITKRGQNVTFRCDPISEHNRLYWYRQTLGQGPEFLTYFQNEAQLEKSRLLSDRFSAERPKGSFSTLEIQRTEQGDSAMYLCASSSTSGTLSYNEQFFGPGTRLTVL.

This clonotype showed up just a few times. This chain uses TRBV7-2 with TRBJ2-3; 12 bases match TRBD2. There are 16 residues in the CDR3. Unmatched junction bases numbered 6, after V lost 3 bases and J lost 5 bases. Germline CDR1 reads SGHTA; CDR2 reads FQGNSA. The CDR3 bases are TGTGCCAGCAGCTTCGCGGGACTAGCGGGTGGAGATACGCAGTATTTT. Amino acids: CASSFAGLAGGDTQYF.

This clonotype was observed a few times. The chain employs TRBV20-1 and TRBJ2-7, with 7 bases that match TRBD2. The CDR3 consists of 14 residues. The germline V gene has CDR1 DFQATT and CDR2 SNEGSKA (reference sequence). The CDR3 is CSAWTRGDLSRQYF. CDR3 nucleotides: TGCAGCGCTTGGACTAGAGGGGACCTTAGCCGGCAGTACTTC.

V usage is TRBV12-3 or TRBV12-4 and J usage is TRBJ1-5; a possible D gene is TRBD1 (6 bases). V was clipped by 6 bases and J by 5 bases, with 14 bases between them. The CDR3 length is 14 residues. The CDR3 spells CASRRMEGDQPQHF. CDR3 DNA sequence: TGTGCCAGCAGGCGGATGGAGGGGGATCAGCCCCAGCATTTT.

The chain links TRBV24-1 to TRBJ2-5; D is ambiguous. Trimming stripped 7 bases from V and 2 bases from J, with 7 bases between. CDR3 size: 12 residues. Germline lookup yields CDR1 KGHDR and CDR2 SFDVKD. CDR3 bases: TGTGCCACCAGGGTACGGCAAGAGACCCAGTACTTC. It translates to CATRVRQETQYF.

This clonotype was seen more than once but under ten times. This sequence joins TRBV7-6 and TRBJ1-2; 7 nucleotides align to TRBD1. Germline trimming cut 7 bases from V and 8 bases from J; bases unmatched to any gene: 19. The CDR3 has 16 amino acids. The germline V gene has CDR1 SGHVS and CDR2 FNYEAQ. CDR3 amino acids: CASNKLTYGTVEGYTF. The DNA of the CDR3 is TGTGCCAGCAACAAACTAACTTACGGGACAGTGGAAGGCTACACCTTC.

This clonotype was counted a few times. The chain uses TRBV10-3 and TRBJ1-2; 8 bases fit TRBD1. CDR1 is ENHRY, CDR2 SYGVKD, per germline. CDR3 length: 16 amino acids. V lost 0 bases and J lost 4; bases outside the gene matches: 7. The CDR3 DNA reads TGTGCCATCAGTGAGTCCCGGGGGACAGGCTTCTATGGCTACACCTTC. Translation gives CAISESRGTGFYGYTF.

The CDR3 loop reads CSASHPGSYEQYF. CDR3 bases: TGCAGTGCTAGTCACCCGGGGTCCTACGAGCAGTACTTC. The chain links TRBV20-1 to TRBJ2-7; perhaps TRBD2 as D (5 bases). Per the germline V gene, CDR1 is DFQATT and CDR2 is SNEGSKA (reference sequence). V was shortened by 3 bases and J by 1 base, with 10 bases between the two germline ends. The CDR3 is 13 amino acids.

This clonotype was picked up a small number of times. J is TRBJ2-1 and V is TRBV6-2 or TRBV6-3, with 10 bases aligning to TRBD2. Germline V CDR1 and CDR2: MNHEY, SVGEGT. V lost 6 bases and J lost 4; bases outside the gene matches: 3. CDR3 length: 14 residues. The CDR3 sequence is CASSGLAAYNEQFF. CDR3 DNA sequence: TGTGCCAGCAGCGGACTAGCGGCTTACAATGAGCAGTTCTTC.

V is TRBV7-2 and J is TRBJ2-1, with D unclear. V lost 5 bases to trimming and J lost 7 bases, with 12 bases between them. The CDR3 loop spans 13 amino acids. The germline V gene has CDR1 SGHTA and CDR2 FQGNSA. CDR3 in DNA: TGTGCCAGCAGCCACCGCCCGGGTAATGAGCAGTTCTTC. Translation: CASSHRPGNEQFF.

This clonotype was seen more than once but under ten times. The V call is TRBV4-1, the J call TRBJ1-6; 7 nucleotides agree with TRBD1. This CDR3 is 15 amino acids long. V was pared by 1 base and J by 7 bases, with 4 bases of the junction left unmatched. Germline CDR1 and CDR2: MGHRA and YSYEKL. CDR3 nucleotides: TGCGCCAGCAGCCAAGCCGGGACAGCCAATTCACCCCTCCACTTT. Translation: CASSQAGTANSPLHF.

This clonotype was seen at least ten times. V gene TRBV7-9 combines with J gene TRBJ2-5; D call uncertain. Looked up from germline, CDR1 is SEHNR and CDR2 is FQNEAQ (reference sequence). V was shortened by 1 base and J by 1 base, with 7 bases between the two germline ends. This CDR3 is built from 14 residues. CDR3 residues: CASSLGQFQETQYF. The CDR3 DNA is TGTGCCAGCAGCTTAGGGCAGTTCCAAGAGACCCAGTACTTC.

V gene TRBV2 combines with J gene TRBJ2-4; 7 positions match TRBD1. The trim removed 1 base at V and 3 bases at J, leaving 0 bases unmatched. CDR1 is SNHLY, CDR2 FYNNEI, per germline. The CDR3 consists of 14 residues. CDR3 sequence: CASSEDRGKNIQYF. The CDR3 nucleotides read TGTGCCAGCAGTGAAGACAGGGGCAAAAACATTCAGTACTTC. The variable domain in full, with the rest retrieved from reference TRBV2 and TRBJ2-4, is EPEVTQTPSHQVTQMGQEVILRCVPISNHLYFYWYRQILGQKVEFLVSFYNNEISEKSEIFDDQFSVERPDGSNFTLKIRSTKLEDSAMYFCASSEDRGKNIQYFGAGTRLSVL.

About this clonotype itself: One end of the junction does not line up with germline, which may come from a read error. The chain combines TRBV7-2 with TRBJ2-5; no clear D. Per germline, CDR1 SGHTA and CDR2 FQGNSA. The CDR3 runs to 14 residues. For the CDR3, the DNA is TGTGCCAGCTCCGGACGTGCAGTGATGGAGACCAAGTACTTC. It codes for CASSGRAVMETKYF.

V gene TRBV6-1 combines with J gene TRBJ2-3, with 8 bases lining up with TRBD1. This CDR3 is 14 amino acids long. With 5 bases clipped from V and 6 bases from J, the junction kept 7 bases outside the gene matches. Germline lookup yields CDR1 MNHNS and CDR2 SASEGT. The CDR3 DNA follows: TGTGCCAGCAGTACCCGGGGACAGGTGGATACGCAGTATTTT. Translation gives CASSTRGQVDTQYF.

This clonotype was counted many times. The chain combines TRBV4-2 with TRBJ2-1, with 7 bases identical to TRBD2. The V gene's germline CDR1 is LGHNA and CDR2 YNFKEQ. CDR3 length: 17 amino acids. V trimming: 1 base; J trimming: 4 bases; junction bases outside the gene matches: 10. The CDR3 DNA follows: TGTGCCAGCAGCCAAGTGTACGCGGGAGCGGGGTACAATGAGCAGTTCTTC. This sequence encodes CASSQVYAGAGYNEQFF.

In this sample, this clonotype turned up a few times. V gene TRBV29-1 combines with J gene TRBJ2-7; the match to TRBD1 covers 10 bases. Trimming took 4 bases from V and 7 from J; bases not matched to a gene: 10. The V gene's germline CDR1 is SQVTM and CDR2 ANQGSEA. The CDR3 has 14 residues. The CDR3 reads CSVGYGTGAWEQYF. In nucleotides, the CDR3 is TGCAGCGTTGGGTACGGGACAGGGGCTTGGGAGCAGTACTTC.